The 15 T cell receptor beta chains listed next were all sequenced from one sample in a study of T cells in Graves' hyperthyroidism and ophthalmopathy. Researchers took RNA transcripts and amplified the TCR beta CDR3 regions from them. First-round RT-PCR of the TCR CDR3 relied on the HTBI primer set. TCRdb fed the multiplex PCR reads into MiXCR, producing one record per CDR3 protein. Among roughly 350,000 distinct CDR3 sequences, roughly 15% were seen once, and the ten largest hold about 37%. The sequencing sample was made of blood. These TCRs come from a woman in her thirties or forties with Graves' ophthalmopathy.

The J gene is TRBJ1-2, the V gene TRBV6-1, with D tentatively TRBD1 (6 bases). This CDR3 contains 11 residues. V shed 6 bases and J shed 8 bases, with 10 bases lying between them. In germline, CDR1 is MNHNS, CDR2 SASEGT. CDR3 protein: CASRETGGYTF. The CDR3 DNA reads as TGTGCCAGCAGGGAAACAGGGGGCTACACCTTC.

Ten or more counts support this clonotype. This rearrangement joins TRBV20-1 to TRBJ1-2, with a tentative D call TRBD1 (5 bases). The germline V gene encodes CDR1 DFQATT and CDR2 SNEGSKA (reference sequence). The CDR3 extends over 13 amino acids. Trimming stripped 5 bases from V and 8 bases from J, with 18 bases between. The CDR3 reads CSAPPADRQGYTF. The DNA for the CDR3 is TGCAGTGCTCCCCCGGCGGACCGACAGGGCTACACCTTC.

This clonotype has just a few counts. The chain has TRBV24-1 and TRBJ2-3, with D perhaps TRBD2 (6 bases). CDR3 length equals 14 residues. The V gene's germline CDR1 is KGHDR and CDR2 SFDVKD. V was cut by 4 bases and J by 1 base, with 8 bases left in between. CDR3 loop: CATSDKRGTDTQYF. CDR3 nucleotide sequence: TGTGCCACCAGTGACAAGCGGGGCACAGATACGCAGTATTTT.

The V and J genes are TRBV5-4 and TRBJ1-1; a possible D gene is TRBD1 (5 bases). The V end was cut by 3 bases, the J end by 1 base, with 13 bases between. The germline gives CDR1 SGHNT, CDR2 YYREEE (reference sequence). CDR3 size: 15 residues. The CDR3 is CASSSGTKPNTEAFF. The CDR3 DNA is TGTGCCAGCAGCTCCGGGACTAAACCGAACACTGAAGCTTTCTTT.

In this sample, this clonotype turned up many times. This chain joins TRBV3-1 and TRBJ2-1, with D hard to call. The CDR3 runs 12 residues. V gave up 6 bases and J gave up 8 bases, with 11 bases separating them. Germline values: CDR1 LGHDT, CDR2 YNNKEL (reference sequence). CDR3 DNA: TGTGCCAGCAGTCTTAGCACGCATGAGCAGTTCTTC. The encoded protein is CASSLSTHEQFF.

This clonotype was observed many times. The chain links TRBV27 to TRBJ2-3; D is undetermined. The CDR3 sequence is 14 residues long. The germline CDR1 and CDR2 sequences are MNHEY and SMNVEV (reference sequence). Trimming pared 6 bases from V and 2 bases from J, leaving 12 bases between. CDR3 in amino acids: CASRQRTLTDTQYF. The CDR3 DNA reads TGTGCCAGCAGACAGAGGACCCTCACAGATACGCAGTATTTT.

This clonotype was detected only a few times. The J gene is TRBJ2-2, the V gene TRBV14, with 10 bases aligning to TRBD1. The trim removed 4 bases at V and 3 bases at J, leaving 5 bases unmatched. The germline V gene has CDR1 SGHDN and CDR2 FVKESK. CDR3 length: 16 amino acids. The CDR3 coding sequence is TGTGCCAGCAGCCGGGACAGGGGTCCTTACACCGGGGAGCTGTTTTTT. This gives the protein CASSRDRGPYTGELFF.

This CDR3 is CASSFLRDTTTNEQFF. Here the CDR3 DNA reads TGTGCCAGCAGTTTTTTACGGGACACAACTACGAATGAGCAGTTCTTC. The genes are TRBV27 and TRBJ2-1; a possible D gene is TRBD1 (6 bases). CDR3 length equals 16 residues. Germline lookup yields CDR1 MNHEY and CDR2 SMNVEV (reference sequence). The V and J ends lost 3 bases and 7 bases respectively, with 19 bases between them.

V is TRBV5-1 and J is TRBJ2-1, with a weak D call TRBD2 (5 bases). The germline V gene encodes CDR1 SGHRS and CDR2 YFSETQ. The CDR3 has 14 amino acids. The ends were cut back, 4 bases at V and 9 bases at J, with 17 bases in the middle. This CDR3 is CASSTETRRAEQFF. CDR3 coding DNA: TGCGCCAGCAGCACCGAAACTAGACGGGCTGAGCAGTTCTTC.

This clonotype was recorded at least ten times. The chain links TRBV3-1 to TRBJ1-2; 7 bases fit TRBD1. Germline V lookup: CDR1 LGHDT, CDR2 YNNKEL (reference sequence). The CDR3 has 16 amino acids. V shed 0 bases, J shed 4 bases, and the junction held 8 bases outside the gene matches. CDR3 amino acids: CASSQDLRGRGYGYTF. CDR3 coding DNA: TGTGCCAGCAGCCAAGATCTTAGGGGGCGCGGCTATGGCTACACCTTC.

This clonotype was detected many times. The rearrangement joins TRBV19 to TRBJ1-2, with 7 bases identical to TRBD1. This CDR3 comprises 12 residues. CDR1 and CDR2 from the germline V gene are LNHDA and SQIVND (reference sequence). V was clipped by 6 bases and J by 3 bases; unmatched bases: 1. The chain's CDR3 is CASRTGDYGYTF. The CDR3 coding sequence is TGTGCCAGTAGAACAGGGGACTATGGCTACACCTTC.

This clonotype was seen a handful of times. The V and J genes are TRBV30 and TRBJ2-7, with D possibly matching TRBD1 (5 bases). V was cut by 5 bases and J by 2 bases, with 7 bases left in between. Germline lookup yields CDR1 GTSNPN and CDR2 SVGIG (reference sequence). CDR3 length equals 11 residues. The CDR3 DNA sequence: TGTGCCTGGGAGACAGCCTACGAGCAGTACTTC. It encodes CAWETAYEQYF.

At least ten counts were recorded for this clonotype. The rearrangement joins TRBV7-9 to TRBJ2-5; D is possibly TRBD2 (5 bases). This CDR3 comprises 15 residues. V lost 5 bases to trimming and J lost 3 bases, with 16 bases between them. Germline V lookup: CDR1 SEHNR, CDR2 FQNEAQ (reference sequence). The CDR3 sequence: CASSPRTVGEETQYF. CDR3 bases: TGTGCCAGCAGCCCAAGGACTGTCGGGGAAGAGACCCAGTACTTC.

The sample holds many counts of this clonotype. This chain joins TRBV12-3 or TRBV12-4 and TRBJ1-1; 7 nucleotides agree with TRBD1. This CDR3 comprises 12 residues. V lost 5 bases and J lost 4; bases outside the gene matches: 1. CDR3 residues: CASSTGATEAFF. The CDR3 DNA sequence: TGTGCCAGCAGTACAGGGGCCACTGAAGCTTTCTTT.

This clonotype has at least ten counts. The V call is TRBV7-8, the J call TRBJ2-5; D gene ambiguous. The CDR3 spans 16 residues. Trimming shortened V by 7 bases and J by 5 bases, and 23 bases separated the two germline ends. CDR1 is SGHVS, CDR2 FQNEAQ, per germline. Here the CDR3 reads CASTARGRLVRETQYF. The DNA for the CDR3 is TGTGCCAGCACAGCCCGTGGCCGGCTGGTGCGGGAGACCCAGTACTTC.